Each of the 14 T cell receptor beta chains below was sequenced from the same sample in a study of T cell responses to AZD1222 COVID-19 vaccine. Clones were read by immunoSEQ multiplex PCR, and TCRdb kept only the in-frame ones, dropping some. Among about 92,000 clones, 80% to 90% were seen once, and the ten largest hold roughly 10%. The material was peripheral blood, obtained on day 0 of AZD1222 vaccination. These receptors all stem from an adult in good health.

The rearrangement links TRBV18 to TRBJ2-2, with D possibly being TRBD1 (6 bases). Trimming took 4 bases from V and 4 from J, leaving 16 bases between them. CDR3 length: 16 residues. Germline V gene data show CDR1 as KGHSH and CDR2 as LQKENI. This chain's CDR3 is CASSRNSGESTGELFF. For the CDR3, the DNA is TGTGCCAGCTCACGAAATTCAGGGGAGAGCACCGGGGAGCTGTTTTTT.

The gene calls are TRBV13 and TRBJ1-1, with D perhaps matching TRBD1 (5 bases). V lost 5 bases, J lost 6 bases, and 13 bases lay in between. This CDR3 is 13 amino acids long. Germline CDR1 PRHDT, CDR2 FYEKMQ (reference sequence). CDR3 in amino acids: CASSHQGSPEAFF. The CDR3 DNA is TGTGCCAGCAGCCACCAGGGTTCCCCTGAAGCTTTCTTT.

The chain is built from TRBV6-5 and TRBJ1-2; 7 nucleotides line up with TRBD1. J lost 4 bases, V lost 6 bases, and 11 bases had no gene match. Per germline, CDR1 MNHEY and CDR2 SVGAGI. The CDR3 is 15 residues long. This CDR3 is CASSLAEGGSYGYTF. The CDR3 DNA reads as TGTGCCAGCAGCCTAGCGGAAGGGGGCAGCTATGGCTACACCTTC.

The genes are TRBV30 and TRBJ1-4, with D uncertain. The CDR3 loop spans 12 amino acids. CDR1 is GTSNPN, CDR2 SVGIG, per germline (reference sequence). Trimming cost V 7 bases and J 5 bases, with 11 bases left between them. CDR3 loop: CAYLGFNEKLFF. The CDR3 DNA reads TGTGCCTACCTCGGATTCAATGAAAAACTGTTTTTT. Variable domain in full (rest from reference TRBV30 and TRBJ1-4): SQTIHQWPATLVQPVGSPLSLECTVEGTSNPNLYWYRQAAGRGLQLLFYSVGIGQISSEVPQNLSASRPQDRQFILSSKKLLLSDSGFYLCAYLGFNEKLFFGSGTQLSVL.

This rearrangement joins TRBV27 to TRBJ1-5; no clear D. The germline CDR1 and CDR2 sequences are MNHEY and SMNVEV (reference sequence). With 2 bases removed from V and 9 bases from J, the gap between germline ends came to 8 bases. The CDR3 is made up of 12 amino acids. The DNA for the CDR3 is TGTGCCAGCAGTTTAGTGCGTGGGCCCCAGCATTTT. Protein product: CASSLVRGPQHF.

This clone showed up just once. V usage is TRBV7-3 and J usage is TRBJ2-5; 10 bases line up with TRBD2. V lost 5 bases to trimming and J lost 3 bases; unmatched junction nucleotides: 3. The CDR3 length is 14 residues. Per the germline V gene, CDR1 is SGHTA and CDR2 is FQGTGA. CDR3 in amino acids: CASSKAGGKETQYF. CDR3 nucleotides: TGTGCCAGCAGCAAAGCGGGAGGGAAAGAGACCCAGTACTTC. The full variable domain, rest sourced from reference TRBV7-3 and TRBJ2-5, is GAGVSQTPSNKVTEKGKYVELRCDPISGHTALYWYRQSLGQGPEFLIYFQGTGAADDSGLPNDRFFAVRPEGSVSTLKIQRTERGDSAVYLCASSKAGGKETQYFGPGTRLLVL.

The chain links TRBV19 to TRBJ2-5; TRBD2 aligns across 10 bases. V shed 7 bases and J 4 bases; nucleotides not matched to a gene: 9. The CDR3 runs 15 residues. Germline V lookup: CDR1 LNHDA, CDR2 SQIVND (reference sequence). This CDR3 is CASKVLASGGETQYF. The DNA for the CDR3 is TGTGCCAGTAAGGTGCTGGCTAGCGGGGGAGAGACCCAGTACTTC.

Here the CDR3 reads CASSGSYNSPLHF. The CDR3 coding sequence is TGTGCCAGCTCCGGGTCCTATAATTCACCCCTCCACTTT. The rearrangement joins TRBV24-1 to TRBJ1-6; D is uncertain. CDR3 length equals 13 residues. Germline V CDR1 and CDR2: KGHDR, SFDVKD. The V and J ends lost 11 bases and 1 base respectively, with 8 bases between them.

The rearrangement joins TRBV5-5 to TRBJ1-6; 7 nucleotides line up with TRBD1. There are 14 residues in the CDR3. J gave up 7 bases and V 2 bases, and 3 bases lay outside the gene matches. Germline CDR1 and CDR2: SGHKS and YYEKEE (reference sequence). CDR3 nucleotide sequence: TGTGCCAGCAGCTTCGGGACAGAAAATTCACCCCTCCACTTT. It translates to CASSFGTENSPLHF. The whole variable domain, remainder taken from reference TRBV5-5 and TRBJ1-6, is DAGVTQSPTHLIKTRGQQVTLRCSPISGHKSVSWYQQVLGQGPQFIFQYYEKEERGRGNFPDRFSARQFPNYSSELNVNALLLGDSALYLCASSFGTENSPLHFGNGTRLTVT.

The chain carries TRBV10-3 and TRBJ1-2; D not resolved. The CDR3 consists of 12 residues. Trimming pared 4 bases from V and 5 bases from J, leaving 8 bases between. The germline V gene encodes CDR1 ENHRY and CDR2 SYGVKD. The CDR3 DNA follows: TGTGCCATCAGTGCACAGAGATATGGCTACACCTTC. Its protein product is CAISAQRYGYTF.

V gene TRBV3-1 (or the pseudogene TRBV3-2) combines with J gene TRBJ1-4; the match to TRBD1 covers 10 bases. The CDR3 consists of 16 residues. V lost 0 bases and J lost 3; bases outside the gene matches: 1. CDR1 and CDR2 (germline): LGHDT, YNNKEL (reference sequence). Written as DNA, the CDR3 is TGTGCCAGCAGCCAAGAGGGACAGGGGTCTAATGAAAAACTGTTTTTT. This translates into CASSQEGQGSNEKLFF.

This clone has just one count. In DNA, the CDR3 is TGTGCCAGCAGTCGCGGACAGGGGGGCGGCTACACCTTC. It is translated as CASSRGQGGGYTF. The chain recombines TRBV12-3 or TRBV12-4 with TRBJ1-2; 10 bases match TRBD1. CDR3 length equals 13 residues. V gave up 5 bases and J gave up 8 bases; unmatched junction bases: 5.

This rearrangement joins TRBV3-1 (or the pseudogene TRBV3-2) to TRBJ1-2; possible D gene TRBD1, 5 bases. Trimming cost V 5 bases and J 2 bases, with 12 bases left between them. This CDR3 region has 14 residues. CDR1 and CDR2 from the germline V gene are LGHDT and YNNKEL (reference sequence). For the CDR3, the DNA is TGTGCCAGCAGCGGCAGGGAAGGAAACTATGGCTACACCTTC. Protein product: CASSGREGNYGYTF.

V gene TRBV6-6 combines with J gene TRBJ1-2; 10 bases map to TRBD1. The ends lost 0 bases at V and 7 bases at J; junction bases unmatched: 5. CDR3 length: 15 amino acids. CDR1 and CDR2 from the germline V gene are MNHNY and SVGAGI (reference sequence). The CDR3 sequence: CASSYSGQGSGGYTF. The CDR3 DNA reads TGTGCCAGCAGTTACTCGGGACAGGGGTCGGGTGGCTACACCTTC.